In its sample, the clone carrying this T cell receptor (beta chain) is medium-sized. The CDR3 extends over 14 amino acids. V dropped 4 bases and J dropped 3 bases, with 12 bases sitting between them. Germline CDR1 reads LGHNA; CDR2 reads YNFKEQ. TCRdb passed the RT-PCR reads through MiXCR, listing each CDR3 protein once. The sample has around 1,300 distinct CDR3 sequences; almost 35% are singletons. V and J are TRBV4-2 and TRBJ1-1; no firm D call. The source material was memory CD4+ T cells from salivary gland. This TCR was recovered from a female donor with primary Sjogren's syndrome. CDR3 loop: CASSPAFGDTEAFF. CDR3 coding DNA: TGTGCCAGCAGCCCGGCTTTCGGGGACACTGAAGCTTTCTTT.